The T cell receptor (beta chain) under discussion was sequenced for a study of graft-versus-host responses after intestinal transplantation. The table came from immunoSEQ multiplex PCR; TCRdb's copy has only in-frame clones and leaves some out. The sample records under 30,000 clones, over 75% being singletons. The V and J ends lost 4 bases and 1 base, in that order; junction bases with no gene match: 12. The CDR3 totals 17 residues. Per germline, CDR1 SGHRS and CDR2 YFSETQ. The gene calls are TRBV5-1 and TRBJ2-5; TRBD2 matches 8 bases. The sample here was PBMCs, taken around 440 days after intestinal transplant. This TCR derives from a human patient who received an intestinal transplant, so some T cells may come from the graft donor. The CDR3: CASSPTSAGDGQETQYF. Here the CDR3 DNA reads TGCGCCAGCAGCCCGACTAGCGCGGGAGACGGCCAAGAGACCCAGTACTTC.